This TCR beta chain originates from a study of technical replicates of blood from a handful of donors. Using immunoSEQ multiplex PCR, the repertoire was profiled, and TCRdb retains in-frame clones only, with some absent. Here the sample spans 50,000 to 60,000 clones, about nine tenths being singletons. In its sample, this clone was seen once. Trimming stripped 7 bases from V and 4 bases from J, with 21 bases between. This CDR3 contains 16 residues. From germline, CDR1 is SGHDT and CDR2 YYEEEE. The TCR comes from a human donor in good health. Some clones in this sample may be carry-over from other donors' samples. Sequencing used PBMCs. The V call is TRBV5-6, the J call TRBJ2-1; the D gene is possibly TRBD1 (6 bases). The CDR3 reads CASQIGVGATYNEQFF. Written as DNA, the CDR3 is TGTGCCAGCCAAATAGGGGTGGGGGCAACGTACAATGAGCAGTTCTTC.